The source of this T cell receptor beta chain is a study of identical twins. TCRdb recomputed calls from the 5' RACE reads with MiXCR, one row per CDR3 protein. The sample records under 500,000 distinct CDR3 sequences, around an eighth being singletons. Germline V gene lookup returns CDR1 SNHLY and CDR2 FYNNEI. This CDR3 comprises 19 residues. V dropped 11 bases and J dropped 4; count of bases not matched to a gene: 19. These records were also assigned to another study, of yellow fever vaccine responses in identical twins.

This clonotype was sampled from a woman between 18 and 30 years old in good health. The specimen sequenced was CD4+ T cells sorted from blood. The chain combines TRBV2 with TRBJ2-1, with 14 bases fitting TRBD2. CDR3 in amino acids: CAFCLDPGLAGAGYNEQFF. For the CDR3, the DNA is TGTGCCTTCTGTTTAGATCCGGGACTAGCGGGAGCGGGTTACAATGAGCAGTTCTTC.